The rows below give T cell receptor beta chains drawn from one sample of a study of shared clonotypes between healthy human individuals. The assay was immunoSEQ multiplex PCR, and TCRdb's table has in-frame clones only and misses some. The sample has fewer than 850,000 clones; less than 80% are singletons. Sequencing input: memory CD4+ T cells sorted from blood. These receptors were obtained from a woman aged 30 to 39 in good health. The CDR3 runs from the conserved cysteine through the conserved F or W. The D gene is left open where the match is weak. Not all rows give a size; the values are once, few, many and, for expanded clones, a class.

clone_size	v_call	j_call	d_call	cdr3_aa	cdr3_nt
once	TRBV19	TRBJ2-1	.	CASQDSPPLYNEQFF	TGTGCCAGCCAAGACAGTCCACCCTTATACAATGAGCAGTTCTTC
.	TRBV29-1	TRBJ2-7	.	CSTTGQSYEQYF	TGCAGCACAACCGGACAGAGCTACGAGCAGTACTTC
few	TRBV7-9	TRBJ2-2	.	CASSKTAPENTGELFF	TGTGCCAGCAGCAAGACGGCCCCGGAAAACACCGGGGAGCTGTTTTTT
.	TRBV27	TRBJ2-3	.	CASSSGLNTDTQYF	TGTGCCAGCAGTTCGGGACTTAACACAGATACGCAGTATTTT
.	TRBV5-1	TRBJ1-4	.	CASSGLPLSRSDEKLFF	TGCGCCAGCAGCGGTTTACCTCTTAGTAGATCCGATGAAAAACTGTTTTTT
.	TRBV10-3	TRBJ2-7	TRBD1	CAISARTGGPTYEQYF	TGTGCCATCAGTGCCCGAACAGGGGGACCCACCTACGAGCAGTACTTC
.	TRBV9	TRBJ1-1	.	CASSVDPGSSTEAFF	TGTGCCAGCAGCGTAGACCCGGGGTCGAGCACTGAAGCTTTCTTT
.	TRBV21-1	TRBJ2-5	.	CASSGRTAQETQYF	TGTGCCAGCAGCGGACGGACAGCCCAAGAGACCCAGTACTTC
once	TRBV6-5	TRBJ2-7	.	CASTLGAGAYEQYF	TGTGCCAGCACCTTAGGGGCAGGGGCCTACGAGCAGTACTTC
.	TRBV19	TRBJ1-2	.	CASSIWGHGYTF	TGTGCCAGTAGTATTTGGGGACACGGCTACACCTTC
.	TRBV28	TRBJ2-7	.	CASSSPLLDEQYF	TGTGCCAGCAGTTCCCCCTTACTGGACGAGCAGTACTTC
.	TRBV7-3	TRBJ2-5	.	CASSIGGAGETQYF	TGTGCCAGCAGCATAGGCGGGGCCGGGGAGACCCAGTACTTC
.	TRBV28	TRBJ2-5	.	CASSLVGVTGQETQYF	TGTGCCAGCAGTTTAGTCGGGGTGACAGGCCAAGAGACCCAGTACTTC
.	TRBV10-2	TRBJ2-7	.	CASSAGGISVEQYF	TGCGCCAGCAGTGCCGGAGGGATCTCCGTCGAGCAGTACTTC
.	TRBV5-6	TRBJ2-5	TRBD1	CASSLKDREETQYF	TGTGCCAGCAGCCTAAAGGACAGGGAAGAGACCCAGTACTTC
many	TRBV7-8	TRBJ1-2	.	CASSLLILGYGYTF	TGTGCCAGCAGCTTATTAATTTTGGGGTATGGCTACACCTTC
.	TRBV6-1	TRBJ1-5	TRBD1	CASTDRVGNQPQHF	TGTGCCAGCACCGACAGGGTCGGCAATCAGCCCCAGCATTTT
.	TRBV13	TRBJ2-7	.	CASSRRDSPYEQYF	TGTGCCAGCAGCCGACGGGACTCTCCCTACGAGCAGTACTTC
.	TRBV5-1	TRBJ1-3	.	CASSPGTDGNTIYF	TGCGCCAGCAGCCCCGGGACTGACGGAAACACCATATATTTT
.	TRBV27	TRBJ2-7	TRBD2	CASGSSGISYEQYF	TGTGCCAGCGGCAGTAGCGGGATCTCCTACGAGCAGTACTTC
.	TRBV6-1	TRBJ2-3	.	CASSEGGAVTDTQYF	TGTGCCAGCAGTGAAGGGGGCGCCGTCACAGATACGCAGTATTTT
.	TRBV18	TRBJ1-1	.	CASSPSMNTEAFF	TGTGCCAGCTCACCCTCTATGAACACTGAAGCTTTCTTT
few	TRBV28	TRBJ2-1	.	CASTPHSGPRDEQFF	TGTGCCAGCACCCCCCATTCAGGACCCAGGGATGAGCAGTTCTTC
.	TRBV6-5	TRBJ1-1	TRBD1	CASSPGTGENTEAFF	TGTGCCAGCAGCCCAGGGACAGGAGAGAACACTGAAGCTTTCTTT
.	TRBV28	TRBJ1-4	.	CASRGRLNEKLFF	TGTGCCAGTCGGGGCCGCCTTAATGAAAAACTGTTTTTT
.	TRBV19	TRBJ2-2	.	CATTPRGQPNTGELFF	TGTGCTACCACCCCCCGGGGGCAGCCGAACACCGGGGAGCTGTTTTTT
.	TRBV2	TRBJ1-1	TRBD1	CASSAQQGESSFF	TGTGCCAGCAGTGCGCAACAGGGGGAGTCGTCTTTCTTT
.	TRBV5-1	TRBJ2-7	TRBD2	CASSLAGEIYEQYF	TGCGCCAGCAGCTTAGCGGGAGAGATTTACGAGCAGTACTTC
.	TRBV7-2	TRBJ2-5	TRBD2	CASSTRGGLAYQETQYF	TGTGCCAGCAGCACCAGGGGGGGACTAGCGTACCAAGAGACCCAGTACTTC
.	TRBV10-3	TRBJ1-1	.	CATEGALNTEAFF	TGTGCCACAGAGGGAGCTTTGAACACTGAAGCTTTCTTT
.	TRBV6-1	TRBJ2-7	TRBD2	CASSLLAGDDSEQYF	TGTGCCAGCAGTTTACTAGCGGGAGATGATAGTGAGCAGTACTTC
.	TRBV11-2	TRBJ2-1	.	CASSIVAEAYNEQFF	TGTGCCAGCAGCATCGTAGCGGAGGCCTACAATGAGCAGTTCTTC
.	TRBV27	TRBJ2-3	.	CASSSQDTDTQYF	TGTGCCAGCAGTTCACAGGATACAGATACGCAGTATTTT
once	TRBV5-1	TRBJ2-1	TRBD2	CASLPGTSGNNEQFF	TGCGCCAGTCTTCCCGGGACTAGCGGGAACAATGAGCAGTTCTTC
.	TRBV11-2	TRBJ2-5	.	CASSLDLVRTLGRETQYF	TGTGCCAGCAGCTTAGATTTGGTGCGGACCCTAGGTCGGGAGACCCAGTACTTC
few	TRBV5-1	TRBJ2-5	.	CASSAIGAETQYF	TGCGCCAGCAGCGCTATAGGGGCAGAGACCCAGTACTTC
.	TRBV7-8	TRBJ2-1	.	CASSLYGVYNEQFF	TGTGCCAGCAGCTTATACGGAGTCTACAATGAGCAGTTCTTC
.	TRBV5-1	TRBJ1-1	TRBD1	CASSLDRGDTEAFF	TGCGCCAGCAGCTTGGACAGGGGGGACACTGAAGCTTTCTTT
.	TRBV6-1	TRBJ1-1	.	CASSMAPNTEAFF	TGTGCCAGCAGTATGGCCCCGAACACTGAAGCTTTCTTT
.	TRBV28	TRBJ1-5	.	CASRRQGNQPQHF	TGTGCCAGCAGGAGGCAGGGCAATCAGCCCCAGCATTTT
.	TRBV2	TRBJ2-1	.	CASMSLAVHEQFF	TGTGCCAGCATGTCCCTCGCGGTCCATGAGCAGTTCTTC
.	TRBV7-8	TRBJ2-4	.	CASSSPRADWAENIQYF	TGTGCCAGCAGCTCTCCTCGGGCCGATTGGGCGGAAAACATTCAGTACTTC
few	TRBV6-6	TRBJ2-3	.	CASSYSIQGGADTQYF	TGTGCCAGCAGTTACTCGATTCAAGGCGGGGCAGATACGCAGTATTTT
.	TRBV4-2	TRBJ2-5	TRBD2	CASSPESGRALGETQYF	TGTGCCAGCAGCCCTGAGAGCGGGAGGGCCCTCGGTGAGACCCAGTACTTC
.	TRBV11-3	TRBJ2-5	.	CASSLNGRETQYF	TGTGCCAGCAGCTTGAACGGTCGGGAGACCCAGTACTTC
.	TRBV27	TRBJ1-2	.	CASSHTGSGSNGYTF	TGTGCCAGCAGTCACACAGGGTCAGGAAGTAATGGCTACACCTTC
.	TRBV30	TRBJ1-1	.	CAWKKGPNTEAFF	TGTGCCTGGAAAAAGGGGCCGAACACTGAAGCTTTCTTT
.	TRBV4-1	TRBJ1-1	TRBD1	CASSQHWTGNTEAFF	TGCGCCAGCAGCCAACACTGGACAGGGAACACTGAAGCTTTCTTT
.	TRBV5-8	TRBJ2-1	.	CASSTWGGLLTFF	TGTGCCAGCAGCACTTGGGGAGGTCTGCTTACGTTCTTC
.	TRBV4-2	TRBJ1-5	.	CASSQDDAGGGQPQHF	TGTGCCAGCAGCCAAGATGACGCGGGGGGAGGTCAGCCCCAGCATTTT
.	TRBV28	TRBJ2-7	TRBD2	CASSFGGSGLRDEQYF	TGTGCCAGCAGTTTCGGCGGGAGTGGCTTGCGGGACGAGCAGTACTTC
.	TRBV6-5	TRBJ1-4	TRBD1	CASRTHSGGNEKLFF	TGTGCCAGCAGGACTCACTCAGGGGGTAACGAAAAACTGTTTTTT
.	TRBV30	TRBJ1-1	.	CAWEAGQNTEAFF	TGTGCCTGGGAGGCGGGACAGAACACTGAAGCTTTCTTT
.	TRBV7-6	TRBJ2-3	TRBD2	CASSLGAGVTDTQYF	TGTGCCAGCAGCTTAGGGGCGGGAGTCACAGATACGCAGTATTTT
.	TRBV6-1	TRBJ2-2	.	CASSYGQRNTGELFF	TGTGCCAGCAGCTACGGGCAGAGGAACACCGGGGAGCTGTTTTTT
many	TRBV28	TRBJ2-5	TRBD2	CASSFAGDGTQYF	TGTGCCAGCAGTTTTGCGGGAGACGGGACCCAGTACTTC
.	TRBV6-5	TRBJ1-1	TRBD1	CASSFPGQGNTEAFF	TGTGCCAGCAGTTTCCCGGGACAGGGAAACACTGAAGCTTTCTTT
many	TRBV5-1	TRBJ2-1	.	CASSSGGDNEQFF	TGCGCCAGCAGCTCCGGTGGGGACAATGAGCAGTTCTTC
.	TRBV7-8	TRBJ2-4	.	CASSQDGTWNIQYF	TGTGCCAGCAGCCAGGACGGGACATGGAACATTCAGTACTTC